Presented here are 27 T cell receptor beta chains from one specimen sequenced in a study of blood T cell repertoires in COVID-19. Only in-frame clones appear in the TCRdb table, and some are missing; sequencing was by immunoSEQ multiplex PCR. The profile shows approximately 140,000 clones, 80% to 90% of them singletons. The sample consisted of PBMCs or T cells enriched from blood (not recorded which). All receptors come from a woman aged 45-65 years who had recovered from COVID-19.

The CDR3 here is CASSPGQDYGYTF. CDR3 DNA sequence: TGCGCCAGCAGCCCGGGACAGGACTATGGCTACACCTTC. This chain joins TRBV5-1 and TRBJ1-2; TRBD1 aligns across 8 bases. The CDR3 has 13 residues. V lost 4 bases to trimming and J lost 3 bases; unmatched junction nucleotides: 2. Germline V gene lookup returns CDR1 SGHRS and CDR2 YFSETQ.

The gene calls are TRBV5-6 and TRBJ1-6, with a weak D call TRBD1 (6 bases). This CDR3 is built from 16 residues. Germline CDR1 is SGHDT and CDR2 is YYEEEE. Trimming pared 3 bases from V and 3 bases from J, leaving 13 bases between. The CDR3: CASSSGQPIYNSPLHF. The CDR3 region has the DNA TGTGCCAGCAGCTCCGGACAGCCAATCTATAATTCACCCCTCCACTTT.

This clone came up a few times. The chain combines TRBV7-3 with TRBJ2-1, with D unclear. This CDR3 is built from 13 residues. Trimming left V 2 bases short and J 6 bases short, with 8 bases between. Germline CDR1 and CDR2: SGHTA and FQGTGA. DNA of the CDR3: TGTGCCAGCAGCTTACTAGTGGGCAATGAGCAGTTCTTC. It codes for CASSLLVGNEQFF.

V is TRBV13 and J is TRBJ2-1; D is perhaps TRBD2 (6 bases). The V gene lost 6 bases and the J gene lost 1 base, with 16 bases spanning the gap. Germline V gene data show CDR1 as PRHDT and CDR2 as FYEKMQ (reference sequence). This CDR3 has 16 amino acids. The CDR3 reads CASRSPPGLSYNEQFF. CDR3 DNA: TGTGCCAGCAGATCCCCTCCGGGACTTTCCTACAATGAGCAGTTCTTC.

The sample holds one count of this clone. The chain joins TRBV19 to TRBJ2-1; 8 bases align to TRBD1. The V segment lost 7 bases and the J segment 8 bases; nucleotides outside the gene matches: 7. Germline CDR1 is LNHDA and CDR2 is SQIVND (reference sequence). The CDR3 runs to 13 residues. The CDR3 is CASIARGRDEQFF. The CDR3, as DNA: TGTGCCAGTATCGCCAGGGGGCGGGATGAGCAGTTCTTC.

The CDR3 spells CASSARDYSNQPQHF. The CDR3 bases are TGTGCCAGTAGCGCCCGGGACTATAGCAATCAGCCCCAGCATTTT. The V call is TRBV19, the J call TRBJ1-5, with D possibly matching TRBD1 (5 bases). This CDR3 spans 15 amino acids. The ends were cut back, 6 bases at V and 0 bases at J, with 12 bases in the middle. The V gene's germline CDR1 is LNHDA and CDR2 SQIVND (reference sequence).

The rearrangement joins TRBV30 to TRBJ2-2; 9 bases align to TRBD2. The length of the CDR3 is 15 residues. Germline assignment: CDR1 GTSNPN and CDR2 SVGIG (reference sequence). The J segment lost 7 bases and the V segment lost 1 base, leaving 7 bases of the junction unmatched. In nucleotides, the CDR3 is TGTGCCTGGAGTGCCATAGCGGGGGTCCACGGGGAGCTGTTTTTT. This codes for CAWSAIAGVHGELFF.

This clone was seen once. This chain connects TRBV12-3 or TRBV12-4 to TRBJ2-1; D unclear. Deletions cut 6 bases from V and 4 bases from J, with 4 bases between. The CDR3 consists of 11 residues. The CDR3 DNA is TGTGCCAGCAGGCAGTACAATGAGCAGTTCTTC. Amino acids: CASRQYNEQFF.

This rearrangement joins TRBV11-3 to TRBJ2-3; perhaps TRBD2 as D (5 bases). The CDR3 contains 18 residues. V lost 5 bases and J 1 base, leaving 22 bases between the germline ends. The germline V gene has CDR1 SGHNT and CDR2 YENEEA. The CDR3 region has the DNA TGTGCCAGCAGCGCGAAGATAGGCCGGACTTGGGGCACAGATACGCAGTATTTT. Translated: CASSAKIGRTWGTDTQYF.

The chain has TRBV5-1 and TRBJ2-3; TRBD2 matches 8 bases. The germline V gene encodes CDR1 SGHRS and CDR2 YFSETQ. V dropped 5 bases and J dropped 5; count of bases not matched to a gene: 7. The CDR3 contains 14 residues. This CDR3 reads CASSIAGGGDTQYF. The CDR3 DNA is TGCGCCAGCAGTATTGCGGGGGGAGGAGATACGCAGTATTTT.

This rearrangement joins TRBV29-1 to TRBJ2-2, with D tentatively TRBD2 (6 bases). Germline V gene lookup returns CDR1 SQVTM and CDR2 ANQGSEA. The CDR3 is 15 amino acids. V lost 2 bases and J 0 bases, leaving 10 bases between the germline ends. CDR3 coding DNA: TGCAGCGTTGAACTGGGGGGAGCGAACACCGGGGAGCTGTTTTTT. Its protein is CSVELGGANTGELFF.

The chain links TRBV12-3 or TRBV12-4 to TRBJ1-3, with 9 positions matching TRBD1. V shed 10 bases, J shed 7 bases, and the junction held 8 bases outside the gene matches. CDR3 length: 13 residues. DNA of the CDR3: TGTGCCACCCGGGACAGGGTTAAGAACACCATATATTTT. Its protein product is CATRDRVKNTIYF.

The chain links TRBV14 to TRBJ1-3; perhaps TRBD1 as D (6 bases). The ends were cut back, 1 base at V and 2 bases at J, with 9 bases in the middle. The CDR3 is 15 amino acids. CDR1 and CDR2 (germline): SGHDN, FVKESK. The CDR3 protein is CASSQVGGTGNTIYF. CDR3 DNA: TGTGCCAGCAGCCAAGTAGGGGGAACTGGAAACACCATATATTTT. Variable domain in full (rest from reference TRBV14 and TRBJ1-3): EAGVTQFPSHSVIEKGQTVTLRCDPISGHDNLYWYRRVMGKEIKFLLHFVKESKQDESGMPNNRFLAERTGGTYSTLKVQPAELEDSGVYFCASSQVGGTGNTIYFGEGSWLTVV.

V gene TRBV27 combines with J gene TRBJ2-7, with 7 bases lining up with TRBD1. CDR1 MNHEY and CDR2 SMNVEV come from the germline V gene (reference sequence). This CDR3 contains 16 residues. With V trimmed by 8 bases and J by 0 bases, 13 bases remained unmatched. The CDR3 DNA sequence: TGTGCCAGCCCCAATAGGGGGCCTAATTTCTCCTACGAGCAGTACTTC. Amino acid sequence: CASPNRGPNFSYEQYF.

The chain uses TRBV20-1 and TRBJ1-2, with 7 bases fitting TRBD1. This CDR3 is built from 15 residues. Germline V gives CDR1 DFQATT, CDR2 SNEGSKA (reference sequence). V dropped 3 bases and J dropped 4; count of bases not matched to a gene: 11. The CDR3 DNA reads as TGCAGTGCTAGTCGAACCGACAGGGTGAGCTATGGCTACACCTTC. This translates into CSASRTDRVSYGYTF.

This sequence joins TRBV29-1 and TRBJ2-7; D remains unclear. There are 13 residues in the CDR3. Germline CDR1 is SQVTM and CDR2 is ANQGSEA. The ends were cut back, 4 bases at V and 0 bases at J, with 10 bases in the middle. For the CDR3, the DNA is TGCAGCGTTGCGGCAGGTCCCTCCTACGAGCAGTACTTC. Protein sequence: CSVAAGPSYEQYF.

The CDR3 protein is CASTRTGSVEQYF. CDR3 nucleotides: TGCGCCAGCACCCGGACAGGGTCTGTCGAGCAGTACTTC. V usage is TRBV5-1 and J usage is TRBJ2-7, with 8 bases matching TRBD1. The CDR3 is made up of 13 amino acids. CDR1 is SGHRS and CDR2 is YFSETQ in the germline V gene. Trimming removed 6 bases from V and 6 bases from J; junction bases left unmatched: 8.

The V call is TRBV5-3, the J call TRBJ1-5; D is possibly TRBD1 (5 bases). TRBV5-3 qualifies as an ORF whose function is uncertain. V dropped 2 bases and J dropped 2 bases, with 20 bases sitting between them. The CDR3 is 18 amino acids. The CDR3 bases are TGTGCCAGAAGCTTTAACCACAGGCCTCCCACTGGCAATCAGCCCCAGCATTTT. Its protein product is CARSFNHRPPTGNQPQHF.

The genes are TRBV6-5 and TRBJ2-7, with D maybe TRBD2 (5 bases). V was shortened by 6 bases and J by 6 bases, with 18 bases between the two germline ends. Per the germline V gene, CDR1 is MNHEY and CDR2 is SVGAGI. This CDR3 has 14 amino acids. CDR3 DNA sequence: TGTGCCAGCAGGGGGAGAAGTTTCCTCATCGAGCAGTACTTC. Its protein product is CASRGRSFLIEQYF.

The chain uses TRBV6-1 and TRBJ1-3, with D possibly matching TRBD1 (6 bases). The CDR3 sequence is 16 residues long. Germline V gives CDR1 MNHNS, CDR2 SASEGT. V lost 2 bases and J 1 base, leaving 12 bases between the germline ends. CDR3 nucleotides: TGTGCCAGCAGTGAACCCCAGGGGTCTTCTGGAAACACCATATATTTT. Its protein is CASSEPQGSSGNTIYF.

The chain couples TRBV11-2 to TRBJ1-1; possibly TRBD1 for D (6 bases). Trimming took off 3 bases at V and 4 bases at J, with 9 bases between the two ends. This CDR3 spans 13 amino acids. Germline loops: CDR1 SGHAT, CDR2 FQNNGV. CDR3 amino acids: CASSFNRVTEAFF. The CDR3 nucleotides read TGTGCCAGCAGCTTCAACAGGGTCACTGAAGCTTTCTTT.

V gene TRBV19 combines with J gene TRBJ1-5; TRBD1 is a possible D gene (5 bases). V lost 4 bases, J lost 1 base, and 11 bases lay in between. Germline lookup yields CDR1 LNHDA and CDR2 SQIVND (reference sequence). This CDR3 region has 15 residues. The CDR3 sequence is CASSTNTGSNQPQHF. As DNA, the CDR3 is TGTGCCAGTAGTACCAATACAGGAAGCAATCAGCCCCAGCATTTT.

The V gene is TRBV24-1, the J gene TRBJ1-2, with a weak D call TRBD1 (5 bases). From germline, CDR1 is KGHDR and CDR2 SFDVKD. V was shortened by 4 bases and J by 4 bases, with 9 bases between the two germline ends. This CDR3 is built from 13 residues. CDR3 DNA: TGTGCCACCAGTGAGGGAACAGGCTATGGCTACACCTTC. Translating gives CATSEGTGYGYTF.

V gene TRBV6-5 combines with J gene TRBJ1-3; 7 nucleotides match TRBD1. Germline V gene lookup returns CDR1 MNHEY and CDR2 SVGAGI. The junction had 8 bases not matched to a gene; V was cut back by 6 bases and J by 3 bases. The CDR3 totals 15 residues. CDR3 in amino acids: CASRGDRVYGNTIYF. The CDR3 nucleotides read TGTGCCAGCAGGGGTGACAGGGTCTATGGAAACACCATATATTTT.

V is TRBV7-9 and J is TRBJ1-2, with D tentatively TRBD1 (5 bases). The CDR3 runs 17 residues. Germline V gives CDR1 SEHNR, CDR2 FQNEAQ (reference sequence). V lost 4 bases and J 6 bases, leaving 24 bases between the germline ends. CDR3 region: CASSSRPPGHGFDGYTF. In DNA, the CDR3 is TGTGCCAGCAGCTCCCGCCCCCCAGGGCACGGTTTTGATGGCTACACCTTC.

The V gene is TRBV7-8, the J gene TRBJ2-3; TRBD2 agrees at 16 bases. V dropped 5 bases and J dropped 0; count of bases not matched to a gene: 8. Looked up from germline, CDR1 is SGHVS and CDR2 is FQNEAQ. This CDR3 region has 19 residues. The CDR3 DNA sequence: TGTGCCAGCAGCCGGGGACTAGCGGGGGGGCAAACTAGCACAGATACGCAGTATTTT. This translates into CASSRGLAGGQTSTDTQYF.

In this sample, this clone turned up once. The V gene is TRBV9, the J gene TRBJ2-3; 10 nucleotides match TRBD2. Unmatched junction bases numbered 3, after V lost 0 bases and J lost 2 bases. Per the germline V gene, CDR1 is SGDLS and CDR2 is YYNGEE. The CDR3 length is 16 residues. The CDR3 nucleotides are TGTGCCAGCAGCGTAGAAAGCGGGGGGGCCACAGATACGCAGTATTTT. It specifies CASSVESGGATDTQYF.